This TCR beta chain is from a study of blood T cells in healthy people across ages. About the research overall: Per two T cells, template switching captured roughly one barcoded beta molecule.

Researchers collected about 9.7 milliliters of peripheral blood from every single donor. The second PCR ran roughly 6 to 11 cycles with a sample-barcoded 5' primer and J-beta primers. Each CDR3 protein gets one entry after TCRdb re-called the 5' RACE reads with MiXCR. Seen here are 1,800,000 or so distinct CDR3 sequences, about two fifths observed once, and the top ten hold roughly 24%. V lost 8 bases and J 5 bases, leaving 13 bases between the germline ends. The CDR3 covers 12 residues. Germline V gives CDR1 SQVTM, CDR2 ANQGSEA. The receptor was derived from a human donor in good health. The specimen was blood. The chain combines TRBV29-1 with TRBJ2-1; no firm D call. The DNA of the CDR3 is TGCAGCTCCGGTGGGTGGAACAATGAGCAGTTCTTC. Its translation: CSSGGWNNEQFF.